This TCR beta chain was profiled in a study of blood T cells in healthy people across ages (dated by TCRdb to between 2015 and 2016). Background for the entire study: In model experiments, roughly one uniquely barcoded TCR beta cDNA molecule per two T cells was captured by template switching. To avoid experimental bias, donors of different ages were distributed randomly across sequencing lanes. Using the same blood draw, the study looked at two additional independent replicas of 1 million unique cDNA reads for two donors, one aged 18 to 30 and the other aged 80 or older. The donors were divided into four age groups: young (average approximately 17 years), middle-aged (approximately 41), aged (approximately 62) and long-lived (around 80). Using deep sequencing normalized with unique cDNA molecular identifiers, the study measured how TCR beta repertoire diversity changes with age. Paper-wide results and their limitations: Compared with the aged group, the long-lived group had more naive CD4+ T cells, fewer expanded clones and increased TCR diversity, a pattern suggesting age selection. The CMV infection status of donors was not known, potentially confounding age-related changes in expanded clonotypes. A strong correlation was found between observed TCR beta diversity and the percentage of naive T cells measured by flow cytometry. As age increased, observed TCR beta diversity per million T cells dropped in a roughly linear way, and a significant reduction was already evident by age 40. Bulk unsorted PBMC profiling prevented conclusive comparison of naive and antigen-experienced compartments. Estimates of total diversity from one million sequenced T cells were regarded as lower bounds and underestimates.

Libraries were constructed by 5' RACE. For sequencing, an Illumina HiSeq 2500 was employed. A second PCR of about 6 to 11 cycles was performed with a sample-barcoded 5' primer and a J-beta primer mix. A unique molecular identifier was introduced onto each TCR beta cDNA molecule by a template-switch 5' adaptor carrying 12 random nucleotides. At least 2.5 million CDR3-containing paired-end reads were obtained from each sample. All of the RNA was converted into first-strand cDNA using the Mint cDNA synthesis kit, with a TRBC-specific oligonucleotide serving as the primer. Following uracil-DNA glycosylase treatment, all cDNA underwent a first 18-cycle PCR with the universal primers M1SS and BC2_uni_R. The original pipeline was this. For normalization, 1 million high-quality reads, each with a distinct molecular identifier, were randomly selected from each sample. Reads sharing molecular identifiers were discarded rather than binned into consensus sequences. CDR3 identification, clonotype clustering and error correction used MiTCR with a Q25 quality threshold and the strictest error-elimination algorithm. Lower-bound total TCR beta diversity was estimated with a nonparametric unseen species model using Euler transformation. The public reads were quality trimmed at Q25 with fastp and then assembled into clones with MiXCR by TCRdb, keeping productive beta chains. All rows with the same CDR3 protein become a single entry with the most common DNA and genes. TCRdb assigned the V and J calls; the authors' analysis was not used. This sample comprises approximately 680,000 distinct CDR3 sequences, 32% of them detected only once. In total, the top ten clones hold approximately 15% of the sample.

According to the germline V gene, CDR1 reads SGHDT and CDR2 reads YYEEEE. The CDR3 holds 13 amino acids from the cysteine to the phenylalanine. The read is trimmed to its CDR3 DNA, 39 bases read in frame from base 1. Remarks on this clonotype: Its cognate antigen has yet to be identified. Its ends do not fully match the called genes, so a read error is possible.

The donors were some 36 Caucasian individuals from Russia, aged roughly 6 to 90 years, who were systemically healthy. Each donor gave approximately 9.3 milliliters of peripheral blood, collected into EDTA-treated Vacutainer tubes. Ficoll-Paque density-gradient centrifugation was used to isolate PBMCs, with at least 7 million per sample. Total RNA, at least 6 micrograms per sample, was extracted from PBMCs with Trizol reagent. Naive CD45RAhigh/CD27high T cell percentages were measured by flow cytometry on a PBMC aliquot from every donor. The clonotype comes from an elderly woman in good health. Donor details come from another sample of the same person, matched by shared clones. Sequences were obtained from blood. The chain links TRBV5-6 with TRBJ2-4; the D gene cannot be resolved reliably. In nucleotides, the sequence is TGTGCCGGCAGCTTGGGCACACGAAACATTCAGTACTTC. Its translation reads: CAGSLGTRNIQYF.